This T cell receptor (beta chain) was recorded in a study of blood T cell repertoires in COVID-19 (dated by TCRdb to 2019 to 2021). Turning to the overall study: Samples from collaborators originated in the United States, Italy and Spain and spanned both the acute and convalescent phases of COVID-19. Samples were obtained from the ongoing ImmuneRACE study (first 160 participants) and from about 1,300 subjects provided by 6 global collaborators. The prospective study material was composed of cDNA or gDNA derived from T cells, B-cell-depleted T cells, or PBMCs. Sample metadata almost always included a de-identified subject ID, COVID-19 status, age in years and sex. Subjects who had been exposed to COVID-19, were actively infected with it, or had recovered from it provided the deeply sampled blood TCRbeta repertoires that made up the dataset. Where available, HLA class I and class II types were obtained from metadata supplied by the sample provider rather than from assay-based typing. The repertoires were made available in a free public database intended to serve as a resource for research on the immune response to SARS-CoV-2.

The CDR3, from cysteine to phenylalanine, totals 13 residues. The sequence is cut down to CDR3 DNA, 39 bases in frame from base 1. The germline V gene encodes CDR1 SNHLY and CDR2 FYNNEI. V and J are truncated by 3 bases and 2 bases respectively, leaving an intervening sequence of 7 bases. Overall results and qualifications from the work: The amount of clinical and demographic metadata varied by source and participant and was provided uncurated.

Participants in the prospective study were enrolled through a virtual design, were aged 18 to 89 years, and lived in roughly 26 United States geographic areas. To assign participants to cohorts, the prospective study relied on clinical history that participants themselves reported in a screening survey and a study questionnaire. A participant counted as exposed if, within 2 weeks of entering the study, that participant had been in contact with someone who had a PCR-confirmed or clinician-diagnosed COVID-19 case. Mobile phlebotomists in the prospective study collected whole blood, serum and a nasopharyngeal or oropharyngeal swab from every participant. Additional blood draws and questionnaires over an approximately two-month period could optionally be provided by prospective study participants. Prospective study blood samples were shipped either frozen or at room temperature before DNA extraction.

On this clone: Its specific antigen is unknown. Base qualities are missing; no much larger clone stands one base away.

TCRbeta CDR3 regions were amplified from genomic DNA using the immunoSEQ Assay, a bias-controlled multiplex PCR. On the study's bioinformatics: Within the assay, amplification of reference gene primers was used to estimate how many nucleated cells each sample contained. To quantify the absolute abundance of each unique TCRbeta CDR3 rearrangement, sequence reads were collapsed and filtered. For each sample, productive Simpson clonality was calculated by taking the square root of Simpson's diversity index across productive rearrangements. The clones in this table, taken by TCRdb from immuneACCESS, are in-frame only. Not every clone is retained; where verified, under half of the shortfall comes from an unresolved V gene, and the cause of the rest is unknown. V and J calls and clone size are given by that table; D and trimming were obtained from the DNA. This sample comprises roughly 140,000 clones, 65% to 85% of them detected only once. Clones ranked in the top ten supply 5.5% to 7.5% of the sample.

This clonotype was sampled from a woman between 45 and 65 years old who had been exposed to COVID-19. The chain couples TRBV2 to TRBJ1-2; the D segment could be TRBD1, given 6 matching bases. Sequenced sample: PBMCs or T cells enriched from blood (not recorded which). The DNA sequence reads TGTGCCAGCAGTGACGACAGGAACTATGGCTACACCTTC. Its translation is CASSDDRNYGYTF.